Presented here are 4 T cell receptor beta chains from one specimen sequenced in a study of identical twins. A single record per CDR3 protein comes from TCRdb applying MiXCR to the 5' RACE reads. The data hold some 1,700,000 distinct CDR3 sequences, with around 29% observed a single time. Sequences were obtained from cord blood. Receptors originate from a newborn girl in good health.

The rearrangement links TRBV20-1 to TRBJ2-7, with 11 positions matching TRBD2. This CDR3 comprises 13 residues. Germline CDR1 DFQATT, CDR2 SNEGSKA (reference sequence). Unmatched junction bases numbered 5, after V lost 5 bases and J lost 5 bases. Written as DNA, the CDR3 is TGCAGTGCTCCTATAGCGGGAGGGGACGAGCAGTACTTC. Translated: CSAPIAGGDEQYF.

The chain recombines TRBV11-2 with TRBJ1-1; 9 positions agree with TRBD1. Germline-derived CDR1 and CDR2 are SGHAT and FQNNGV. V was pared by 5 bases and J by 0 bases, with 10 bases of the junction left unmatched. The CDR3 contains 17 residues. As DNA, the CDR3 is TGTGCCAGCAGCGTAGTCGGACAGGGGCGATTGAACACTGAAGCTTTCTTT. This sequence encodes CASSVVGQGRLNTEAFF.

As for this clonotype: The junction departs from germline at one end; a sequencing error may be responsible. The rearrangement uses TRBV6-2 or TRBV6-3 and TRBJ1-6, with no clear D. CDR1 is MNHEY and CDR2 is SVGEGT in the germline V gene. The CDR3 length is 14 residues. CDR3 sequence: CASSYARLNSPPHF. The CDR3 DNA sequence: TGTGCCAGCAGTTACGCGAGGTTGAATTCACCCCCCCACTTT.

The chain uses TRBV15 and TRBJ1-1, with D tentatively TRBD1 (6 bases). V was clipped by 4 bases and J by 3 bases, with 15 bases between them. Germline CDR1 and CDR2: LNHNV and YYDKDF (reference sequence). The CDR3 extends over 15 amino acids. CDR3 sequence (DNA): TGTGCCACCAGCACGGCAGGGGATTGGGACACTGAAGCTTTCTTT. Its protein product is CATSTAGDWDTEAFF.